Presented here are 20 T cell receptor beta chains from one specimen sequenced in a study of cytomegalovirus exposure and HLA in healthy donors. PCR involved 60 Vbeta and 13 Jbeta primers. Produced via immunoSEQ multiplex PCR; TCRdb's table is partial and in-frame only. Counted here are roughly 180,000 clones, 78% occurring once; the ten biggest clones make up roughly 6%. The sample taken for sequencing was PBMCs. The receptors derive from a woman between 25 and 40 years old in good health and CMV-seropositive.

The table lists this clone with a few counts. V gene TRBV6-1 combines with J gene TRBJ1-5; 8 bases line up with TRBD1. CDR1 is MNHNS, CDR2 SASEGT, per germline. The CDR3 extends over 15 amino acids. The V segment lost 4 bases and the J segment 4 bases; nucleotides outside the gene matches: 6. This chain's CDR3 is CASSVERTGNQPQHF. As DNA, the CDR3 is TGTGCCAGCAGTGTTGAGAGGACAGGGAATCAGCCCCAGCATTTT.

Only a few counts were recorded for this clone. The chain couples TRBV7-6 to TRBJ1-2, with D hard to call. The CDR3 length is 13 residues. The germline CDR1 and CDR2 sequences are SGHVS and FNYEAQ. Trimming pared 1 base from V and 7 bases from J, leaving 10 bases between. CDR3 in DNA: TGTGCCAGCAGCTTAGATTCGCACGGTGGCTACACCTTC. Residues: CASSLDSHGGYTF.

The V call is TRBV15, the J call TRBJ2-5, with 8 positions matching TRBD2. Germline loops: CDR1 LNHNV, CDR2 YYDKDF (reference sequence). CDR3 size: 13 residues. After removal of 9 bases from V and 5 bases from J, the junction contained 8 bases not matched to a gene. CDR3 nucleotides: TGTGCCACTAGCGCCGGGGGGGCCGAGACCCAGTACTTC. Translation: CATSAGGAETQYF.

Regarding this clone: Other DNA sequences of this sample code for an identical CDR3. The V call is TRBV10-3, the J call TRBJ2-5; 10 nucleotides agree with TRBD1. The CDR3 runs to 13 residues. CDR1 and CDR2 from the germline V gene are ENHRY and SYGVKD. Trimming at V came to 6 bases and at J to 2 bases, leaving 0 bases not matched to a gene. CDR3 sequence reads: CAIRGQGQETQYF. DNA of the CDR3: TGTGCCATCAGGGGACAGGGGCAAGAGACCCAGTACTTC.

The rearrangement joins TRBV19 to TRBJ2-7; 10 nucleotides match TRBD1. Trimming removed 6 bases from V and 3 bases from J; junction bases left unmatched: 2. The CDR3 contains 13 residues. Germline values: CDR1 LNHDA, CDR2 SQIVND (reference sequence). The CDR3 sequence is CASRRTGGYEQYF. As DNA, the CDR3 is TGTGCCAGTAGGCGGACAGGGGGCTACGAGCAGTACTTC.

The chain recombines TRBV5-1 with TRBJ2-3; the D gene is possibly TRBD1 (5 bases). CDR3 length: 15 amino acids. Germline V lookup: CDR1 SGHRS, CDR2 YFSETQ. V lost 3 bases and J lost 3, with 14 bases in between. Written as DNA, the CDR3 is TGCGCCAGCAGCTCCAGGGCGTTCCCGACAGATACGCAGTATTTT. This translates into CASSSRAFPTDTQYF.

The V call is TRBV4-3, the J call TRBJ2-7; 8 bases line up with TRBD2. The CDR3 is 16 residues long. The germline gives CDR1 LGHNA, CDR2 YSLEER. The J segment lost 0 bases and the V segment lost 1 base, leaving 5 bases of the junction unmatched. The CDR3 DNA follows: TGCGCCAGCAGCCAAGTACCTAGCGGGCGCTCCTACGAGCAGTACTTC. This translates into CASSQVPSGRSYEQYF.

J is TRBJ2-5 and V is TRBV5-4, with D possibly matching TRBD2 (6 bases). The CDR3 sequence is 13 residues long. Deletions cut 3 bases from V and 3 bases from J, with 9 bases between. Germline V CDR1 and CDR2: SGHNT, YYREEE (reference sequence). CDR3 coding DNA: TGTGCCAGCAGCTCCCCTAGCGAAGAGACCCAGTACTTC. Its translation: CASSSPSEETQYF.

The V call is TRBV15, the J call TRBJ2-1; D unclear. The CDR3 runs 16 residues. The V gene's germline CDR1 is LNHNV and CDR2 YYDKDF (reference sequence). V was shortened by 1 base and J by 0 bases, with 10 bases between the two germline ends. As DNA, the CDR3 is TGTGCCACCAGCAGAGCAAGCGATTACTCCTACAATGAGCAGTTCTTC. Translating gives CATSRASDYSYNEQFF.

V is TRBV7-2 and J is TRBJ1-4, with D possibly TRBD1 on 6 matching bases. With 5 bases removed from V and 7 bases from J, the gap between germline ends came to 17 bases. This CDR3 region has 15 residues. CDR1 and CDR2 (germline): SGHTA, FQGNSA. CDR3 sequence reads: CASSEQGNLGEKLFF. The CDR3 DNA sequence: TGTGCCAGCAGCGAACAGGGAAACCTGGGTGAAAAACTGTTTTTT.

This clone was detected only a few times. The CDR3 reads CASSMDTRAEAFF. CDR3 coding DNA: TGTGCCAGCAGCATGGACACTCGAGCTGAAGCTTTCTTT. This chain uses TRBV11-2 with TRBJ1-1; a possible D gene is TRBD1 (5 bases). The V end was cut by 5 bases, the J end by 6 bases, with 13 bases between. This CDR3 spans 13 amino acids. Germline V lookup: CDR1 SGHAT, CDR2 FQNNGV.

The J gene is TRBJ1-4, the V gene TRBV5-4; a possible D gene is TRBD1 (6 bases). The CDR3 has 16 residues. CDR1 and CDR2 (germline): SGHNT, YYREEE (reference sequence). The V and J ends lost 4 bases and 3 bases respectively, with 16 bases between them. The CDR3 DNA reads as TGTGCCAGCAGCAGGGGGGGGGCAGACTCTAATGAAAAACTGTTTTTT. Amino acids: CASSRGGADSNEKLFF.

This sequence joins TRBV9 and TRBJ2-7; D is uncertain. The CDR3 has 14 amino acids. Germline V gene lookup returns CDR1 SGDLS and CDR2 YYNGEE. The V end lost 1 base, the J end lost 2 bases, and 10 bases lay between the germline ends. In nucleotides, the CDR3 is TGTGCCAGCAGCGTACTCTCACAAGCCTACGAGCAGTACTTC. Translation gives CASSVLSQAYEQYF.

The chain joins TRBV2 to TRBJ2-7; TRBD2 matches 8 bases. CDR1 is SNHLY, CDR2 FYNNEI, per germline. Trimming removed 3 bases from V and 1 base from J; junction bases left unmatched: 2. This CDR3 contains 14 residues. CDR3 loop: CASSDGRGSYEQYF. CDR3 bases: TGTGCCAGCAGTGACGGGAGGGGGTCCTACGAGCAGTACTTC.

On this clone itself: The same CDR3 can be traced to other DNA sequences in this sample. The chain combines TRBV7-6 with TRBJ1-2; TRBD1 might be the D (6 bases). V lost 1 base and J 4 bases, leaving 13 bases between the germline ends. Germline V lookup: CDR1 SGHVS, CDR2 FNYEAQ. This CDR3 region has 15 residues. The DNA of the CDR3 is TGTGCCAGCAGCTTAGAGGCGGGGGCCGGCTATGGCTACACCTTC. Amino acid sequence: CASSLEAGAGYGYTF.

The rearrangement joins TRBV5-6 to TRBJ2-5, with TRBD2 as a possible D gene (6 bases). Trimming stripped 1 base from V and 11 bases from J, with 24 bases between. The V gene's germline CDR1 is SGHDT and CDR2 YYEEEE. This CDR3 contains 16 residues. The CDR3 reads CASSLRSSAGLREQYF. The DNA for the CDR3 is TGTGCCAGCAGCTTGAGGAGCTCTGCGGGACTTCGAGAGCAGTACTTC.

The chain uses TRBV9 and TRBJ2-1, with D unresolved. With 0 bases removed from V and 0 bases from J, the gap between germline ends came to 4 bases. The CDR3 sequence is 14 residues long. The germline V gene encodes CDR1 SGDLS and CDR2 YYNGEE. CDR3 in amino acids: CASSVVDSYNEQFF. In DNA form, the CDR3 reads TGTGCCAGCAGCGTAGTAGACTCCTACAATGAGCAGTTCTTC.

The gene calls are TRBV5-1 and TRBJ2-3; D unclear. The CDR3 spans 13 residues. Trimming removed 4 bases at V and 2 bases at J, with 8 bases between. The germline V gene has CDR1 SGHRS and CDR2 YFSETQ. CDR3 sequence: CASSPVVTDTQYF. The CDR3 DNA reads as TGCGCCAGCAGCCCGGTCGTCACAGATACGCAGTATTTT.

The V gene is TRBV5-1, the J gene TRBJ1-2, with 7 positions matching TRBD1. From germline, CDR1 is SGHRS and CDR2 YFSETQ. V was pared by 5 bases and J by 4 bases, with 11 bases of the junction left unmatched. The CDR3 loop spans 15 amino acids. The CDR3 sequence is CASSTGWDSLYGYTF. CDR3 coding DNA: TGCGCCAGCAGTACGGGTTGGGACAGCCTCTATGGCTACACCTTC.

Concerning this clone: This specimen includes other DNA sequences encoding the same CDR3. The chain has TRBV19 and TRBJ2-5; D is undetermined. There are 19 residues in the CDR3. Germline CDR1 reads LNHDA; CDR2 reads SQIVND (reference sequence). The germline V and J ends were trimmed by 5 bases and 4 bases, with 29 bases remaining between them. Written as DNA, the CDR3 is TGTGCCAGTAGTCAAACTCCCTCTTCCTGGCAGACGAGGCGAGAGACCCAGTACTTC. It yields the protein CASSQTPSSWQTRRETQYF.